The text below deals with one T cell receptor (beta chain). This entry belongs to a study of cytomegalovirus exposure and HLA in healthy donors. As for the study in general: The study's early data release held tens of millions of unique TCRs from HLA-typed donors. Within the Caucasian-associated ancestry cluster were more than 75% of the approximately 400 genotyped donors.

The primer mix had 60 Vbeta and 13 Jbeta primers. Original analysis: A later analysis tallied some 84 million unique TCR beta chains, 9 million to 12 million of them shared. The table came from immunoSEQ multiplex PCR; TCRdb's copy has only in-frame clones and leaves some out. From that table come the V and J calls and clone size; the DNA was used to work out D and trimming. The sample lists approximately 220,000 clones; around 80% were seen once. The sequencing sample was made of PBMCs. This TCR came from a boy aged 2 to 9 in good health and CMV-seronegative.

The CDR3 here is CAWSVYWREGKDTQYF. CDR3 DNA: TGTGCCTGGAGTGTATATTGGCGGGAGGGAAAAGATACGCAGTATTTT. The chain has TRBV30 and TRBJ2-3, with 9 bases identical to TRBD2. The ends lost 0 bases at V and 5 bases at J; junction bases unmatched: 9. Germline CDR1 reads GTSNPN; CDR2 reads SVGIG (reference sequence). The CDR3 runs to 16 residues.